This is a list of T cell receptor beta chains from one sample in a study of OX40 agonist ivuxolimab in advanced cancers. The data were produced by immunoSEQ multiplex PCR, yet TCRdb's version contains in-frame clones alone and is incomplete. The table shows 54,000 or so clones, with approximately 80% occurring only once. The sample here was CD4+ or CD8+ T cells sorted from blood, taken in a trial of the OX40 agonist ivuxolimab. All receptors derive from an adult with an advanced solid tumor such as melanoma, head and neck, liver or kidney cancer. Both conserved end residues are part of each CDR3. Each record gives: J gene, V gene, clone size, D gene, CDR3 DNA, CDR3 protein. The D gene is left open where the match is weak. Size tells how often a clone was seen (once, few, many) or the class of an expanded clone, and some rows leave it out.

TRBJ1-1,TRBV4-3,many,NA,TGCGCCAGCAGCCAGGGGGCGCGGACTGAAGCTTTCTTT,CASSQGARTEAFF
TRBJ2-1,TRBV6-1,NA,NA,TGTGCCAGCAGTGAACGGAGCGGGCGCAATGAGCAGTTCTTC,CASSERSGRNEQFF
TRBJ2-7,TRBV19,NA,NA,TGTGCCAGTAGTATAATAGGGTCCTACGAGCAGTACTTC,CASSIIGSYEQYF
TRBJ1-3,TRBV28,few,NA,TGTGCCAGCAACGTCCTAGCGGGGACTGGAAACACCATATATTTT,CASNVLAGTGNTIYF
TRBJ2-3,TRBV18,NA,NA,TGTGCCAGCGCCGCCAGAACTGCTGATACGCAGTATTTT,CASAARTADTQYF
TRBJ1-5,TRBV5-1,NA,NA,TGCGCCAGCAGCTTGGGGGTGGGTCAGCCCCAGCATTTT,CASSLGVGQPQHF
TRBJ1-2,TRBV2,few,NA,TGTGCCAGCAGTGAAATCAGGGCGAAAGGCTACACCTTC,CASSEIRAKGYTF
TRBJ1-1,TRBV5-6,NA,NA,TGTGCCAGCAGCTTAAGGTACAGGGTTACTGAAGCTTTCTTT,CASSLRYRVTEAFF
TRBJ1-1,TRBV29-1,NA,NA,TGCAGCGTTGAAGGGCGGCTCACCATGAACACTGAAGCTTTCTTT,CSVEGRLTMNTEAFF
TRBJ2-5,TRBV4-1,NA,TRBD2,TGCGCCAGCAGCCAGGGAGGGGACCAGCCATGGGAGACCCAGTACTTC,CASSQGGDQPWETQYF
TRBJ2-1,TRBV7-2,NA,NA,TGTGCCAGCAGCCGGGACAACTCCTACAATGAGCAGTTCTTC,CASSRDNSYNEQFF
TRBJ1-2,TRBV6-1,once,NA,TGTGCCAGCAGTGAGGAGACAGATTATGGCTACACCTTC,CASSEETDYGYTF
TRBJ2-7,TRBV7-9,NA,TRBD2,TGTGCCAGCAGCTTGGGACTAGCGGGAGTCGACGAGCAGTACTTC,CASSLGLAGVDEQYF
TRBJ1-5,TRBV6-1,NA,NA,TGTGCCAGCAGTGAAGAACGGCTAGCGGGGGATCAGCCCCAGCATTTT,CASSEERLAGDQPQHF
TRBJ2-2,TRBV7-2,NA,TRBD2,TGTGCCAGCAGCTTTTTGCGGGAGGCCGGGGAGCTGTTTTTT,CASSFLREAGELFF
TRBJ2-3,TRBV5-1,once,TRBD1,TGCGCCAGCAGCTTTCGCGGACAGGGGGCCGCAGATACGCAGTATTTT,CASSFRGQGAADTQYF
TRBJ1-2,TRBV19,NA,NA,TGTGCCAGTAGTACAACACAGAACTATGGCTACACCTTC,CASSTTQNYGYTF
TRBJ1-3,TRBV27,NA,NA,TGTGCCAGCAGCAACCTTGGGCGGGCATCATCTGGAAACACCATATATTTT,CASSNLGRASSGNTIYF
TRBJ2-7,TRBV19,NA,TRBD1,TGTGCCAGTACGGACAGGAGCTACGAGCAGTACTTC,CASTDRSYEQYF
TRBJ2-7,TRBV27,NA,TRBD1,TGTGCCAGCAGTTCAAGTCAGGGGGCCAACGAGCAGTACTTC,CASSSSQGANEQYF
TRBJ2-2,TRBV5-1,NA,TRBD2,TGCGCCAGCAGCTTGGCGGGAGGGTCGAACACCGGGGAGCTGTTTTTT,CASSLAGGSNTGELFF
TRBJ1-3,TRBV27,NA,TRBD1,TGTGCCAGCAGTCTGACAGGGGCAAGAGACACCATATATTTT,CASSLTGARDTIYF
TRBJ1-5,TRBV28,NA,TRBD1,TGTGCCAGCAACAGGGGCCAGCCCCAGCATTTT,CASNRGQPQHF
TRBJ2-7,TRBV11-2,NA,NA,TGTGCCAGCAGCCCCTTGGACTCTGCCTACGAGCAGTACTTC,CASSPLDSAYEQYF
TRBJ2-1,TRBV28,NA,TRBD2,TGTGCCAGCAGTACCCACCTTTCTAGCGGGAGCTCCTACAATGAGCAGTTCTTC,CASSTHLSSGSSYNEQFF
TRBJ2-7,TRBV27,few,TRBD2,TGTGCCAGCAGGACTAGCGGGAGTCGGGAGCAGTACTTC,CASRTSGSREQYF
TRBJ2-1,TRBV7-3,NA,NA,TGTGCCAGCAGCCAAATGGAAGGGGTGAGCTCCTACAATGAGCAGTTCTTC,CASSQMEGVSSYNEQFF
TRBJ1-1,TRBV28,NA,NA,TGTGCCAGCAGTTTCCCACCGAACACTGAAGCTTTCTTT,CASSFPPNTEAFF